This T cell receptor beta chain originates from a study of blood T cell repertoires in COVID-19. V lost 7 bases to trimming and J lost 6 bases, with 20 bases between them. CDR1 and CDR2 (germline): SGHRS, YFSETQ. This CDR3 has 14 amino acids. This clone occurred once. Those enrolled, adults aged roughly 18 to 100 years, came from around 25 US areas. Under the authors' procedure: Estimation of nucleated cell counts was performed using reference gene primer amplification. Libraries were prepared by immunoSEQ multiplex PCR; TCRdb keeps only in-frame clonotypes and omits some of them. V and J calls and clone size are copied from that table; D and trimming were computed from the DNA. This table has roughly 300,000 clones, around 90% appearing once.

The gene calls are TRBV5-1 and TRBJ2-7, with a weak D call TRBD2 (5 bases). This sequence originates from a woman in her thirties who had recovered from COVID-19. Material for sequencing was PBMCs or T cells enriched from blood (not recorded which). For the CDR3, the DNA is TGCGCCAGCTGCGTCGGCGGACTTCCCAGCGAGCAGTACTTC. Protein product: CASCVGGLPSEQYF.